The present TCR beta chain was sequenced within a study of shared clonotypes between healthy human individuals. V shed 6 bases and J shed 3 bases, with 15 bases lying between them. The CDR3 runs 14 residues. Germline loops: CDR1 SGHVS, CDR2 FQNEAQ. TCRdb keeps only in-frame clones here, not all; method: immunoSEQ multiplex PCR. The profile shows under 600,000 clones, around three quarters of them singletons. The chain carries TRBV7-8 and TRBJ2-7; perhaps TRBD2 as D (7 bases). The TCR was taken from a woman aged 40 to 50 in good health. Some clones in this sample may be carry-over from other donors' samples. Sequencing was done on a sample of PBMCs. The CDR3 loop reads CASSPREGHYEQYF. CDR3 DNA: TGTGCCAGCAGTCCCAGGGAGGGACACTACGAGCAGTACTTC.